The clone carrying this TCR beta chain occurred many times. The antigen remains unidentified. This sample was taken from a study of human T cells and chemical hapten exposure. Time point reported: patch test 2, 6 weeks after DPC sensitization. Specified treatment: therapeutic diphenylcyclopropenone sensitization with weekly scalp DPC. One entry per CDR3 protein results from TCRdb running MiXCR on the RACE reads. The table has 110,000 to 150,000 distinct CDR3 sequences, about 12% seen once. General observations from the study: Expanded TCRs grouped into significantly more large CDR3 similarity clusters than controls produced. Each of the donors had alopecia, so their immune responses may not resemble those of healthy people. Once DPC sensitization occurred, TCRs above 1 in 1000 frequency showed no change.

Germline CDR1 ENHRY, CDR2 SYGVKD. V lost 8 bases and J 0 bases, leaving 8 bases between the germline ends. This CDR3 has 14 amino acids. This sequence joins TRBV10-3 and TRBJ1-6; D is perhaps TRBD1 (5 bases). The specimen comprised whole blood, sampled in connection with sensitization to the hapten diphenylcyclopropenone (DPC). The clonotype originates from a woman in her fifties or sixties with alopecia areata. Some clones in this sample may be carry-over from other donors' samples. The CDR3 DNA reads as TGTGCCATCCGGGGGAGCTCCTATAATTCACCCCTCCACTTT. This gives the protein CAIRGSSYNSPLHF.